This is a list of T cell receptor beta chains from one sample in a study of shared clonotypes between healthy human individuals. TCRdb's table, derived via immunoSEQ multiplex PCR, lists solely in-frame clones and lacks some. This sample has millions of clones, with about 95% found just once. Sequenced input: naive CD8+ T cells sorted from blood. All receptors come from a young man in good health. Both conserved end residues are part of each CDR3. D genes are given only for firm matches. Clone sizes are given selectively: once, few, many, or a class where the clone is expanded.

clone_size	v_call	d_call	j_call	cdr3_nt	cdr3_aa
.	TRBV6-1	.	TRBJ2-7	TGTGCCAGCAGTGAAGTCTTGGGGCTGGGCTACGAGCAGTACTTC	CASSEVLGLGYEQYF
.	TRBV18	.	TRBJ1-2	TGTGCCAGCTCACCTACTACAGGGCCCCCTAACTATGGCTACACCTTC	CASSPTTGPPNYGYTF
.	TRBV5-3	.	TRBJ2-7	TGTGCCAGAAGCCTGGACAGCCCTGTGTACGAGCAGTACTTC	CARSLDSPVYEQYF
.	TRBV5-6	.	TRBJ2-7	TGTGCCAGCAGCACCGTTGGTCCCGTCTCATTGTACGAGCAGTACTTC	CASSTVGPVSLYEQYF
.	TRBV29-1	.	TRBJ1-2	TGCAGCGTTGAATCCGCTGGCTACACCTTC	CSVESAGYTF
.	TRBV7-2	.	TRBJ2-7	TGTGCCAGCAGTTTCAGGACGCTTCCTCACGAGCAGTACTTC	CASSFRTLPHEQYF
.	TRBV27	.	TRBJ2-7	TGTGCCAGCAGTTTAGCCCCTCCGGGGCTAGCTTACTACGAGCAGTACTTC	CASSLAPPGLAYYEQYF
once	TRBV4-3	.	TRBJ1-6	TGCGCCAGCAGCCAAGATCCCCTTAGGGGGGGTCCCCTCCACTTT	CASSQDPLRGGPLHF
.	TRBV5-1	TRBD1	TRBJ2-1	TGCGCCAGCAGCCGGGACAGACACAATGAGCAGTTCTTC	CASSRDRHNEQFF
once	TRBV11-2	.	TRBJ1-2	TGTGCCAGCAGCTTTGGGCAGGGATGGGACTATGGCTACACCTTC	CASSFGQGWDYGYTF